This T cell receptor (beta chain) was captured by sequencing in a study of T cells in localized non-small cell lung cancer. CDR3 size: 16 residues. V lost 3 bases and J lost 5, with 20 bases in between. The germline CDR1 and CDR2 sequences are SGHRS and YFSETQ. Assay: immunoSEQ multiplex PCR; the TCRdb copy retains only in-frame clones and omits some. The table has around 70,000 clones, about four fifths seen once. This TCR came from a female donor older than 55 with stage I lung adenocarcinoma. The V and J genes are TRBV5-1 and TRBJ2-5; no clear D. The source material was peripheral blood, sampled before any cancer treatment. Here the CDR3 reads CASSSVVTEVVETQYF. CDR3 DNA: TGCGCCAGCAGCTCGGTGGTAACCGAAGTTGTGGAGACCCAGTACTTC.